The next 8 T cell receptor beta chains were all read from a single sample in a study of CD8+ T cells in alopecia areata. As for treatment: oral pan-JAK inhibitor, 5-10 mg twice daily. TCR sequencing used cDNA made by reverse transcription of extracted RNA. Profiled with immunoSEQ multiplex PCR; TCRdb holds only in-frame clones, not every one. The sample holds fewer than 110,000 clones, 65% to 90% seen once. The sample here was CD8+ T cells sorted from blood, taken at roughly week 30, from a patient treated with tofacitinib. The receptors originated from a human donor with alopecia areata.

Notes on this clone: The sample contains more than one DNA sequence encoding this CDR3. The chain is built from TRBV27 and TRBJ2-1, with D possibly matching TRBD2 (6 bases). The ends were cut back, 2 bases at V and 7 bases at J, with 6 bases in the middle. The CDR3 is 12 amino acids. The V gene's germline CDR1 is MNHEY and CDR2 SMNVEV (reference sequence). The CDR3: CASSLGGNEQFF. The DNA for the CDR3 is TGTGCCAGCAGTTTAGGAGGGAATGAGCAGTTCTTC.

The chain combines TRBV13 with TRBJ2-5; weak D call: TRBD1 (6 bases). The J call may be in error: the DNA end matches TRBJ2-7 better. CDR1 is PRHDT, CDR2 FYEKMQ, per germline (reference sequence). The CDR3 consists of 14 residues. DNA of the CDR3: TGTGCCAGCAGCTCCCGCGAGGGGGCCTACGAGCAGTACTTC. Amino acid sequence: CASSSREGAYEQYF.

This chain connects TRBV14 to TRBJ2-3, with D possibly matching TRBD2 (6 bases). Germline V CDR1 and CDR2: SGHDN, FVKESK. The CDR3 has 15 amino acids. The ends were cut back, 7 bases at V and 0 bases at J, with 14 bases in the middle. This CDR3 reads CASTEGLWSTDTQYF. The CDR3, as DNA: TGTGCCAGCACGGAGGGGCTTTGGAGCACAGATACGCAGTATTTT.

The V and J genes are TRBV27 and TRBJ1-2; 8 nucleotides line up with TRBD1. Germline trimming cut 1 base from V and 8 bases from J; bases unmatched to any gene: 9. CDR1 is MNHEY and CDR2 is SMNVEV in the germline V gene (reference sequence). This CDR3 region has 15 residues. In DNA form, the CDR3 reads TGTGCCAGCAGTTTATTGGCGGGACAGGCAGGAGGCTACACCTTC. Its protein is CASSLLAGQAGGYTF.

The rearrangement joins TRBV7-2 to TRBJ2-5; 7 bases map to TRBD1. Germline V lookup: CDR1 SGHTA, CDR2 FQGNSA. The CDR3 runs to 13 residues. V dropped 6 bases and J dropped 2; count of bases not matched to a gene: 3. The CDR3 is CASRRDSQETQYF. The CDR3 DNA is TGTGCCAGCAGACGGGACAGTCAAGAGACCCAGTACTTC.

V and J are TRBV6-1 and TRBJ1-2; possibly TRBD1 for D (5 bases). The CDR3 is made up of 13 amino acids. Trimming took off 1 base at V and 5 bases at J, with 8 bases between the two ends. Germline V gene sequence: CDR1 MNHNS, CDR2 SASEGT. In nucleotides, the CDR3 is TGTGCCAGCAGTGAAGAAGACAGTTATGGCTACACCTTC. Its protein is CASSEEDSYGYTF.

The chain combines TRBV29-1 with TRBJ2-7; a weak D match, TRBD1 (6 bases). The CDR3 spans 14 residues. Trimming cost V 0 bases and J 3 bases, with 12 bases left between them. Germline V gives CDR1 SQVTM, CDR2 ANQGSEA. The DNA for the CDR3 is TGCAGCGTTGAAGATCCGTCCAGGGGCTACGAGCAGTACTTC. This encodes CSVEDPSRGYEQYF.

The count of this clone is one. The V call is TRBV7-9, the J call TRBJ2-4, with 9 bases fitting TRBD1. The V segment lost 5 bases and the J segment 5 bases; nucleotides outside the gene matches: 4. CDR1 is SEHNR and CDR2 is FQNEAQ in the germline V gene (reference sequence). CDR3 length: 14 amino acids. The CDR3 reads CASSPRTGENIQYF. For the CDR3, the DNA is TGTGCCAGCAGCCCCCGGACAGGGGAAAACATTCAGTACTTC.